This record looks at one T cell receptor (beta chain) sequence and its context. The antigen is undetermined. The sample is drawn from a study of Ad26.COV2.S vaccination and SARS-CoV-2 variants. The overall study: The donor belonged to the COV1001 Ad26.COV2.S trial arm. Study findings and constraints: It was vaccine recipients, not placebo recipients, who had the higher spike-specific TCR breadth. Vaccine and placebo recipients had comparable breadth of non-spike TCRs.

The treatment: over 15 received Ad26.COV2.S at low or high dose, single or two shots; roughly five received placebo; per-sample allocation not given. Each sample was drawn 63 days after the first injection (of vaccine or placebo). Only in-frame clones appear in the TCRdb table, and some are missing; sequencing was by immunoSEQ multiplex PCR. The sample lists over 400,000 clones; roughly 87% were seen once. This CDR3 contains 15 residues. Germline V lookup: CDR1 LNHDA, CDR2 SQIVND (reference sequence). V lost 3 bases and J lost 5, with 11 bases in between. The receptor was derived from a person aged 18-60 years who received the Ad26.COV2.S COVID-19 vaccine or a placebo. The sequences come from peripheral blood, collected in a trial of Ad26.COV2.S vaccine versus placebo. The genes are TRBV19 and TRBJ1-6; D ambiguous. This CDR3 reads CASSIGLADNSPLHF. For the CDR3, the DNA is TGTGCCAGTAGTATCGGGCTAGCGGATAATTCACCCCTCCACTTT.